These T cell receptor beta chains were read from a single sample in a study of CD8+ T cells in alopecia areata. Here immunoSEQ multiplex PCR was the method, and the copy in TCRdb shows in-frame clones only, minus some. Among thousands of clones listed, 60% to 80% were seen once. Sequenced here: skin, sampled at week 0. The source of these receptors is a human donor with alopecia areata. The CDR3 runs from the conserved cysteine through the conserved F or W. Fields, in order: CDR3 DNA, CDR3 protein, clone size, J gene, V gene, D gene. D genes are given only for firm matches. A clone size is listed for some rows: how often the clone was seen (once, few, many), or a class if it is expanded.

TGTGCTAGTGGTTTGGATAACACCGGGGAGCTGTTTTTT CASGLDNTGELFF NA TRBJ2-2 TRBV12-5 NA
TGTGCCAGCAGCGTTACGGGGGTCAACAATGAGCAGTTCTTC CASSVTGVNNEQFF NA TRBJ2-1 TRBV9 NA
TGTGCCAGCTCTGGGACACTGAACACTGAAGCTTTCTTT CASSGTLNTEAFF few TRBJ1-1 TRBV6-1 NA
TGCGCCAGCAGCCAAGAAGGGTACGGGACAGATCTCTCTGGAAACACCATATATTTT CASSQEGYGTDLSGNTIYF NA TRBJ1-3 TRBV4-3 TRBD1
TGCGCCAGCAGCCAATCACAACCTAGCGGGGGGGACTCCTACGAGCAGTACTTC CASSQSQPSGGDSYEQYF NA TRBJ2-7 TRBV4-1 TRBD2
TGTGCCAGTAGTATTGGGGACCCCACAGATACGCAGTATTTT CASSIGDPTDTQYF NA TRBJ2-3 TRBV19 NA
TGCGCCAGCAGCGTGGCTCCAGGGTTTGGGATGAACACTGAAGCTTTCTTT CASSVAPGFGMNTEAFF NA TRBJ1-1 TRBV5-1 NA
TGCAGCGTTGCCCGGACAGGGCCCATCTACGAGCAGTACTTC CSVARTGPIYEQYF NA TRBJ2-7 TRBV29-1 TRBD1
TGTGCCAGCAGCTTAGGGAGGGGAAGCTCACCCCTCCACTTT CASSLGRGSSPLHF NA TRBJ1-6 TRBV7-8 NA
TGTGCCAGCAGTTACGGGGGAAGCTACGAGCAGTACTTC CASSYGGSYEQYF NA TRBJ2-7 TRBV6-5 NA
TGTGCCAGCAGCTTATCGCCTTCGCAGCCCCAGCATTTT CASSLSPSQPQHF NA TRBJ1-5 TRBV11-2 NA
TGCAGTGCTAGGAGGAATGAAAAACTGTTTTTT CSARRNEKLFF once TRBJ1-4 TRBV20-1 NA
TGTGCCAGCAGAGTAGGAGTAGGGGATCAGCCCCAGCATTTT CASRVGVGDQPQHF once TRBJ1-5 TRBV9 NA